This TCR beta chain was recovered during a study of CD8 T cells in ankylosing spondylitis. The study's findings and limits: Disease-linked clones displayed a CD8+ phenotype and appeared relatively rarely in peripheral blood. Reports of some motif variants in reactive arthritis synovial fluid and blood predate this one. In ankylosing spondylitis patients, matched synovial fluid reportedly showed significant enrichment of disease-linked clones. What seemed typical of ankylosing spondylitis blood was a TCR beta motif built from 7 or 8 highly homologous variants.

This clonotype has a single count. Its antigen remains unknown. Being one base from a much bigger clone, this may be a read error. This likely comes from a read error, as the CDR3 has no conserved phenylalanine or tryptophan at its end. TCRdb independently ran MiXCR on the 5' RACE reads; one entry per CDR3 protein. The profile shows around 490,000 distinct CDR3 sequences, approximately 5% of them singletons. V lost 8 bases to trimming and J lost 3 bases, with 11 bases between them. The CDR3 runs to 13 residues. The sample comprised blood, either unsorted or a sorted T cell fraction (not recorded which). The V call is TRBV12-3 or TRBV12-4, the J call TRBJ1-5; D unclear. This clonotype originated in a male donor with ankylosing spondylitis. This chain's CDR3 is CASGRENNQPQHL. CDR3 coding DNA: TGTGCCAGCGGGAGGGAAAACAATCAGCCCCAGCATCTT.